What follows are 20 T cell receptor beta chains derived from one specimen sequenced in a study of T cells in Graves' hyperthyroidism and ophthalmopathy. Amplification yielded TCR beta CDR3 regions, with RNA transcripts as the source. An initial round of RT-PCR targeting the TCR CDR3 relied on the HTBI primer set. Each CDR3 protein is one row after TCRdb ran MiXCR on the multiplex PCR reads. The sample includes 600,000 to 700,000 distinct CDR3 sequences, roughly 46% of them seen just once. The sample was peripheral blood or thyroid tissue (not recorded which). All receptors come from an adult man with Graves' disease, either hyperthyroidism or ophthalmopathy (not recorded which).

The gene calls are TRBV6-1 and TRBJ2-7, with D unresolved. The CDR3 loop spans 14 amino acids. The germline V gene has CDR1 MNHNS and CDR2 SASEGT. The ends were cut back, 6 bases at V and 2 bases at J, with 14 bases in the middle. In DNA, the CDR3 is TGTGCCAGCAGGGGGTGGGGAAGTACCTACGAGCAGTACTTC. Translated, it gives CASRGWGSTYEQYF.

This chain links TRBV7-9 with TRBJ1-1; D not resolved. Germline-derived CDR1 and CDR2 are SEHNR and FQNEAQ (reference sequence). This CDR3 is 14 amino acids long. V shed 0 bases and J shed 6 bases, with 11 bases lying between them. CDR3 DNA sequence: TGTGCCAGCAGCTTAGCGGGAGGAGTCCCTGAAGCTTTCTTT. Translating it yields CASSLAGGVPEAFF.

The gene calls are TRBV29-1 and TRBJ1-5; D unresolved. Germline V lookup: CDR1 SQVTM, CDR2 ANQGSEA. The V gene lost 6 bases and the J gene lost 4 bases, with 13 bases spanning the gap. The CDR3 is 13 amino acids. The CDR3 is CSVRTASNQPQHF. CDR3 DNA: TGCAGCGTCCGGACGGCCAGTAATCAGCCCCAGCATTTT.

Ten or more counts support this clonotype. This rearrangement joins TRBV5-8 to TRBJ1-5; TRBD1 matches at 8 bases. There are 15 residues in the CDR3. Trimming took 0 bases from V and 5 from J; bases not matched to a gene: 4. Germline V lookup: CDR1 SGHTS, CDR2 YDEGEE. The CDR3 spells CASSLGQGNDQPQHF. The CDR3 nucleotides are TGTGCCAGCAGCTTGGGACAGGGGAATGATCAGCCCCAGCATTTT.

This clonotype appeared a few times. The chain carries TRBV6-1 and TRBJ1-2; D is unclear. Germline-derived CDR1 and CDR2 are MNHNS and SASEGT. The germline V and J ends were trimmed by 0 bases and 2 bases, with 4 bases remaining between them. The CDR3 contains 13 residues. The CDR3 DNA sequence: TGTGCCAGCAGTGAAGCAGGCAACTATGGCTACACCTTC. The encoded protein is CASSEAGNYGYTF.

The chain recombines TRBV29-1 with TRBJ1-5; the D gene is possibly TRBD1 (6 bases). Trimming shortened V by 7 bases and J by 4 bases, and 14 bases separated the two germline ends. This CDR3 has 13 residues. From germline, CDR1 is SQVTM and CDR2 ANQGSEA. The CDR3 nucleotides read TGCAGCGCCACGGACAGTTCTAATCAGCCCCAGCATTTT. It translates to CSATDSSNQPQHF.

This clonotype was picked up one time. V and J are TRBV6-2 or TRBV6-3 and TRBJ2-7; TRBD2 agrees at 11 bases. V was pared by 2 bases and J by 5 bases, with 5 bases of the junction left unmatched. CDR1 is MNHEY, CDR2 SVGEGT, per germline. There are 15 residues in the CDR3. CDR3 sequence: CASSYGLAGSHEQYF. CDR3 DNA: TGTGCCAGCAGTTACGGACTAGCGGGTTCCCACGAGCAGTACTTC.

This clonotype was observed at least ten times. V usage is TRBV29-1 and J usage is TRBJ1-2; 7 nucleotides align to TRBD1. This CDR3 comprises 14 residues. From germline, CDR1 is SQVTM and CDR2 ANQGSEA. J was trimmed by 6 bases and V by 7 bases; bases with no gene match: 14. The CDR3, as DNA: TGCAGCGCCAAATATCGACAGGGCCAAGATGGCTACACCTTC. It codes for CSAKYRQGQDGYTF.

This clonotype was seen many times. At one end, the junction sequence differs from germline, possibly due to a read error. This sequence joins TRBV7-9 and TRBJ1-2, with D possibly TRBD1 on 5 matching bases. The CDR3 runs to 14 residues. The germline V gene has CDR1 SEHNR and CDR2 FQNEAQ (reference sequence). The CDR3 loop reads CASSLGQMSYGYTF. CDR3 DNA sequence: TGTGCCAGCAGTTTAGGACAAATGTCGTATGGCTACACCTTC.

This clonotype came up a few times. The chain has TRBV9 and TRBJ1-1, with D perhaps matching TRBD1 (5 bases). The germline CDR1 and CDR2 sequences are SGDLS and YYNGEE. The V gene lost 2 bases and the J gene lost 0 bases, with 14 bases spanning the gap. The CDR3 runs to 16 residues. CDR3 coding DNA: TGTGCCAGCAGCGTCTCTGTGGGACCATTGAACACTGAAGCTTTCTTT. It codes for CASSVSVGPLNTEAFF.

J is TRBJ1-3 and V is TRBV20-1, with D possibly being TRBD1 (5 bases). CDR1 and CDR2 from the germline V gene are DFQATT and SNEGSKA (reference sequence). The CDR3 consists of 13 residues. V lost 6 bases to trimming and J lost 9 bases, with 18 bases between them. Here the CDR3 DNA reads TGCAGTGCCCAGGAGGGGTTTTTAAGCACCATATATTTT. It is translated as CSAQEGFLSTIYF.

The V gene is TRBV7-9, the J gene TRBJ2-7; tentatively, D is TRBD1 (6 bases). V lost 6 bases and J lost 1, with 7 bases in between. The V gene's germline CDR1 is SEHNR and CDR2 FQNEAQ (reference sequence). The CDR3 extends over 12 amino acids. DNA of the CDR3: TGTGCCAGCAGGACAGGTTCCTACGAGCAGTACTTC. Translated: CASRTGSYEQYF.

V and J are TRBV25-1 and TRBJ2-2; 9 bases map to TRBD2. This CDR3 has 17 amino acids. With 7 bases clipped from V and 0 bases from J, the junction kept 9 bases outside the gene matches. The germline gives CDR1 MGHDK, CDR2 SYGVNS. CDR3 amino acids: CASTQTSGGTNTGELFF. Written as DNA, the CDR3 is TGTGCCAGCACCCAGACTAGCGGCGGGACGAACACCGGGGAGCTGTTTTTT.

The J gene is TRBJ2-5, the V gene TRBV10-1; TRBD2 matches 9 bases. There are 14 residues in the CDR3. V trimming: 0 bases; J trimming: 7 bases; junction bases outside the gene matches: 3. CDR1 and CDR2 from the germline V gene are WNHNN and SYGVQD (reference sequence). CDR3 bases: TGCGCCAGCAGTGAGTCGGCTAGCGGGACGACCCAGTACTTC. It encodes CASSESASGTTQYF.

The chain employs TRBV29-1 and TRBJ2-5; 7 nucleotides align to TRBD2. This CDR3 contains 14 residues. From germline, CDR1 is SQVTM and CDR2 ANQGSEA. With V trimmed by 8 bases and J by 0 bases, 9 bases remained unmatched. CDR3 amino acids: CSTPGLPYQETQYF. The CDR3 DNA is TGCAGCACGCCGGGACTACCGTACCAAGAGACCCAGTACTTC.

This clonotype showed up many times. The CDR3 nucleotides read TGTGCCAGCAGCTTCGGGTCCTATAATTCACCCCTCCACTTT. Its translation is CASSFGSYNSPLHF. The J gene is TRBJ1-6, the V gene TRBV7-9; D call uncertain. Trimming cost V 3 bases and J 1 base, with 4 bases left between them. Germline V gives CDR1 SEHNR, CDR2 FQNEAQ (reference sequence). The CDR3 runs 14 residues.

This rearrangement joins TRBV5-1 to TRBJ2-2; 10 nucleotides line up with TRBD2. CDR1 is SGHRS, CDR2 YFSETQ, per germline. The ends lost 5 bases at V and 0 bases at J; junction bases unmatched: 1. CDR3 size: 15 residues. CDR3 in DNA: TGCGCCAGCAGAGGACTAGCGGCGAACACCGGGGAGCTGTTTTTT. Protein: CASRGLAANTGELFF.

The chain combines TRBV7-2 with TRBJ1-1; D is perhaps TRBD1 (5 bases). The CDR3 loop spans 13 amino acids. Trimming cost V 7 bases and J 6 bases, with 15 bases left between them. Germline CDR1 is SGHTA and CDR2 is FQGNSA. CDR3 in DNA: TGTGCCAGCAACCGGAGGACAATTCCTGAAGCTTTCTTT. It specifies CASNRRTIPEAFF.

This clonotype was observed a few times. The chain joins TRBV2 to TRBJ1-1; possible D gene TRBD1, 5 bases. V was clipped by 5 bases and J by 7 bases, with 14 bases between them. This CDR3 is built from 13 residues. The V gene's germline CDR1 is SNHLY and CDR2 FYNNEI. The CDR3 DNA follows: TGTGCCAGCAGTTTATTAGGGGTGGGTGAAGCTTTCTTT. This sequence encodes CASSLLGVGEAFF. Full variable domain (outside the CDR3, taken from reference TRBV2 and TRBJ1-1): EPEVTQTPSHQVTQMGQEVILRCVPISNHLYFYWYRQILGQKVEFLVSFYNNEISEKSEIFDDQFSVERPDGSNFTLKIRSTKLEDSAMYFCASSLLGVGEAFFGQGTRLTVV.

V and J are TRBV25-1 and TRBJ1-2, with D perhaps matching TRBD1 (5 bases). The CDR3 contains 14 residues. V was clipped by 4 bases and J by 3 bases, with 12 bases between them. CDR1 MGHDK and CDR2 SYGVNS come from the germline V gene. This CDR3 reads CASSASSGDYGYTF. In DNA, the CDR3 is TGTGCCAGCAGTGCTAGCTCGGGGGACTATGGCTACACCTTC.